The 32 T cell receptor beta chains presented below share a single source sample, sequenced in a study of T cell responses to AZD1222 COVID-19 vaccine. TCRdb keeps only in-frame clones here, not all; method: immunoSEQ multiplex PCR. The sample contains about 70,000 clones, over 80% of which appear only once. The source was peripheral blood, collected on day 0 of AZD1222 vaccination. All receptors derive from an adult in good health.

V and J are TRBV6-1 and TRBJ1-4, with 9 positions matching TRBD1. V lost 4 bases to trimming and J lost 10 bases; unmatched junction nucleotides: 13. The CDR3 length is 16 residues. Germline CDR1 is MNHNS and CDR2 is SASEGT. CDR3 bases: TGTGCCAGCAGTGCCCTCACGGGACAGGGCATAGGAAAACTGTTTTTT. It is translated as CASSALTGQGIGKLFF.

V usage is TRBV4-2 and J usage is TRBJ2-1; D perhaps matches TRBD2 (5 bases). The CDR3 has 15 residues. CDR1 is LGHNA and CDR2 is YNFKEQ in the germline V gene. With 0 bases removed from V and 7 bases from J, the gap between germline ends came to 13 bases. CDR3 in DNA: TGTGCCAGCAGCCAAGATTTAGCGATACTAAATGAGCAGTTCTTC. It encodes CASSQDLAILNEQFF.

This clone appeared a single time. The genes are TRBV28 and TRBJ1-2; 8 positions agree with TRBD1. The ends lost 6 bases at V and 11 bases at J; junction bases unmatched: 17. Germline values: CDR1 MDHEN, CDR2 SYDVKM. CDR3 length equals 15 residues. CDR3 sequence reads: CASRLNRGSRLRYTF. DNA for the CDR3: TGTGCCAGCAGGCTGAACAGGGGGTCGAGGTTGAGATACACCTTC.

The CDR3 spells CASSVATGGSATEAFF. For the CDR3, the DNA is TGTGCCAGCAGCGTAGCTACTGGTGGCTCGGCCACTGAAGCTTTCTTT. The chain recombines TRBV9 with TRBJ1-1; D unclear. This CDR3 contains 16 residues. CDR1 is SGDLS, CDR2 YYNGEE, per germline. The V end lost 0 bases, the J end lost 4 bases, and 16 bases lay between the germline ends.

The chain recombines TRBV5-1 with TRBJ2-5; D not certain. CDR3 size: 14 residues. Between the trimmed V and J ends, which lost 0 bases and 5 bases, there was a span of 11 bases. The germline CDR1 and CDR2 sequences are SGHRS and YFSETQ. DNA for the CDR3: TGCGCCAGCAGCTTGGCCGGGTCTCCGGAGACCCAGTACTTC. Its protein is CASSLAGSPETQYF.

The rearrangement links TRBV28 to TRBJ1-2; no definite D call. CDR1 and CDR2 from the germline V gene are MDHEN and SYDVKM. The CDR3 extends over 12 amino acids. Deletions cut 5 bases from V and 1 base from J, with 5 bases between. Written as DNA, the CDR3 is TGTGCCAGCAGTCCCAGTAACTATGGCTACACCTTC. This translates into CASSPSNYGYTF.

The chain joins TRBV5-4 to TRBJ2-3, with 7 bases fitting TRBD2. This CDR3 is built from 16 residues. V was pared by 0 bases and J by 0 bases, with 4 bases of the junction left unmatched. CDR1 and CDR2 (germline): SGHNT, YYREEE (reference sequence). In nucleotides, the CDR3 is TGTGCCAGCAGCTTGGGCGGGGGAGCGAGCACAGATACGCAGTATTTT. Amino acids: CASSLGGGASTDTQYF.

The count of this clone is one. V and J are TRBV29-1 and TRBJ1-6, with D perhaps TRBD1 (5 bases). Germline values: CDR1 SQVTM, CDR2 ANQGSEA. CDR3 length: 14 residues. V gave up 6 bases and J gave up 7 bases, with 16 bases separating them. For the CDR3, the DNA is TGCAGCGTGACCGCCGGGACCCCAAATTCACCCCTCCACTTT. Its protein product is CSVTAGTPNSPLHF.

The V and J genes are TRBV19 and TRBJ2-2; 7 nucleotides agree with TRBD1. Germline-derived CDR1 and CDR2 are LNHDA and SQIVND (reference sequence). This CDR3 is 13 amino acids long. J lost 0 bases, V lost 11 bases, and 3 bases had no gene match. The CDR3 DNA sequence: TGTGCCGGGACAGATCCGAACACCGGGGAGCTGTTTTTT. This encodes CAGTDPNTGELFF.

The chain carries TRBV7-2 and TRBJ1-1; 8 nucleotides agree with TRBD1. With V trimmed by 5 bases and J by 4 bases, 6 bases remained unmatched. The germline V gene has CDR1 SGHTA and CDR2 FQGNSA. CDR3 size: 14 residues. CDR3 region: CASSTTGGFTEAFF. In DNA form, the CDR3 reads TGTGCCAGCAGCACCACAGGGGGTTTCACTGAAGCTTTCTTT.

The V and J genes are TRBV6-5 and TRBJ1-4; D is ambiguous. There are 11 residues in the CDR3. V lost 7 bases and J lost 5, with 5 bases in between. CDR1 is MNHEY, CDR2 SVGAGI, per germline. The CDR3 DNA sequence: TGTGCCAGCAACGGAAATGAAAAACTGTTTTTT. It codes for CASNGNEKLFF.

V usage is TRBV7-2 and J usage is TRBJ2-6; D is undetermined. Germline assignment: CDR1 SGHTA and CDR2 FQGNSA. Trimming removed 5 bases at V and 1 base at J, with 9 bases between. The CDR3 loop spans 15 amino acids. The CDR3 coding sequence is TGTGCCAGCAGCCCATACGGTTCTGGGGCCAACGTCCTGACTTTC. Protein product: CASSPYGSGANVLTF.

V gene TRBV28 combines with J gene TRBJ1-2; TRBD1 matches 7 bases. Germline CDR1 and CDR2: MDHEN and SYDVKM. The length of the CDR3 is 15 residues. V shed 6 bases and J 4 bases; nucleotides not matched to a gene: 11. The CDR3 sequence: CASRTQGRGGYGYTF. CDR3 sequence (DNA): TGTGCCAGCAGGACACAGGGCAGGGGGGGCTATGGCTACACCTTC.

The chain carries TRBV30 and TRBJ2-7, with 8 bases identical to TRBD1. CDR1 is GTSNPN, CDR2 SVGIG, per germline (reference sequence). This CDR3 comprises 15 residues. V lost 1 base and J lost 4; bases outside the gene matches: 9. CDR3 nucleotide sequence: TGTGCCTGGAGTGGAACAGGGGGGAGGACTTACGAGCAGTACTTC. Translated: CAWSGTGGRTYEQYF. Combining the CDR3 with reference TRBV30 and TRBJ2-7 gives the whole variable domain SQTIHQWPATLVQPVGSPLSLECTVEGTSNPNLYWYRQAAGRGLQLLFYSVGIGQISSEVPQNLSASRPQDRQFILSSKKLLLSDSGFYLCAWSGTGGRTYEQYFGPGTRLTVT.

The chain joins TRBV22-1 to TRBJ1-3; the table names TRBD1, a call not compared with the DNA. TRBV22-1 is tagged as a pseudogene. The CDR3 spans 16 residues. CDR3 bases: TGTCCTGGGACCCCACAGGGGTCGCGCTCTGGAAACACCATATATTTT. Translated: CPGTPQGSRSGNTIYF.

This clone appeared a single time. The genes are TRBV7-9 and TRBJ2-7, with D maybe TRBD2 (6 bases). This CDR3 spans 13 amino acids. Trimming pared 7 bases from V and 7 bases from J, leaving 17 bases between. The V gene's germline CDR1 is SEHNR and CDR2 FQNEAQ (reference sequence). The chain's CDR3 is CASTQAVGGEQYF. The CDR3 DNA is TGTGCCAGCACTCAGGCGGTTGGGGGGGAGCAGTACTTC. The whole variable domain, remainder taken from reference TRBV7-9 and TRBJ2-7, is DTGVSQNPRHKITKRGQNVTFRCDPISEHNRLYWYRQTLGQGPEFLTYFQNEAQLEKSRLLSDRFSAERPKGSFSTLEIQRTEQGDSAMYLCASTQAVGGEQYFGPGTRLTVT.

CDR3 coding DNA: TGTGCCAGCAGCTTAAGAATGGGGAACACTGAAGCTTTCTTT. Encoded protein: CASSLRMGNTEAFF. V usage is TRBV7-2 and J usage is TRBJ1-1; D ambiguous. CDR3 length: 14 residues. Germline V lookup: CDR1 SGHTA, CDR2 FQGNSA. Trimming left V 2 bases short and J 1 base short, with 8 bases between. Drawing the rest from reference TRBV7-2 and TRBJ1-1, the complete variable domain is GAGVSQSPSNKVTEKGKDVELRCDPISGHTALYWYRQSLGQGLEFLIYFQGNSAPDKSGLPSDRFSAERTGGSVSTLTIQRTQQEDSAVYLCASSLRMGNTEAFFGQGTRLTVV.

The rearrangement links TRBV6-5 to TRBJ1-5, with D perhaps matching TRBD1 (6 bases). Germline V gene lookup returns CDR1 MNHEY and CDR2 SVGAGI. V was shortened by 0 bases and J by 10 bases, with 16 bases between the two germline ends. CDR3 length equals 15 residues. The CDR3 region has the DNA TGTGCCAGCAGTTACTCAGGGACACTTTCTACTCCCCAGCATTTT. This encodes CASSYSGTLSTPQHF.

This chain connects TRBV10-2 to TRBJ1-1; TRBD1 matches 7 bases. V trimming: 8 bases; J trimming: 1 base; junction bases outside the gene matches: 7. Looked up from germline, CDR1 is WSHSY and CDR2 is SAAADI. This CDR3 spans 14 amino acids. The CDR3 spells CASSERQGNTEAFF. The CDR3 nucleotides are TGCGCCAGCTCGGAGCGACAGGGGAACACTGAAGCTTTCTTT.

This clone turned up a few times. The chain links TRBV27 to TRBJ2-3; 7 nucleotides match TRBD1. The CDR3 spans 15 residues. Trimming removed 2 bases from V and 0 bases from J; junction bases left unmatched: 2. Germline V gene lookup returns CDR1 MNHEY and CDR2 SMNVEV (reference sequence). The CDR3 protein is CASSLRQGSTDTQYF. The CDR3 DNA is TGTGCCAGCAGTTTACGACAGGGTAGCACAGATACGCAGTATTTT.

The chain uses TRBV5-4 and TRBJ2-7; the D gene is possibly TRBD2 (5 bases). Trimming left V 4 bases short and J 2 bases short, with 13 bases between. Germline values: CDR1 SGHNT, CDR2 YYREEE (reference sequence). This CDR3 spans 14 amino acids. The CDR3 bases are TGTGCCAGCAGCCCGTGGGGAGTTACCTACGAGCAGTACTTC. The encoded protein is CASSPWGVTYEQYF.

The rearrangement uses TRBV6-5 and TRBJ1-3; D is perhaps TRBD1 (5 bases). From germline, CDR1 is MNHEY and CDR2 SVGAGI. The CDR3 spans 14 residues. V was pared by 8 bases and J by 0 bases, with 11 bases between. The CDR3 sequence is CASATDSSGNTIYF. The CDR3 bases are TGTGCCAGCGCGACAGATTCCTCTGGAAACACCATATATTTT.

This sequence joins TRBV7-2 and TRBJ1-3, with D unclear. Deletions cut 4 bases from V and 0 bases from J, with 13 bases between. Germline loops: CDR1 SGHTA, CDR2 FQGNSA. The CDR3 is 16 amino acids. The CDR3 sequence: CASSSTITFSGNTIYF. The CDR3 DNA reads TGTGCCAGCAGCTCGACTATCACCTTCTCTGGAAACACCATATATTTT.

The chain employs TRBV3-1 (or the pseudogene TRBV3-2) and TRBJ2-3, with D uncertain. The CDR3 length is 13 residues. V was cut by 2 bases and J by 2 bases, with 5 bases left in between. The germline CDR1 and CDR2 sequences are LGHDT and YNNKEL (reference sequence). The CDR3 DNA follows: TGTGCCAGCAGCCAACGAGACACAGATACGCAGTATTTT. Protein: CASSQRDTDTQYF.

V is TRBV28 and J is TRBJ2-7, with D possibly matching TRBD1 (5 bases). This CDR3 region has 14 residues. The germline CDR1 and CDR2 sequences are MDHEN and SYDVKM. Trimming shortened V by 5 bases and J by 2 bases, and 13 bases separated the two germline ends. In DNA, the CDR3 is TGTGCCAGCAGTACAGGATACGATACCTACGAGCAGTACTTC. This translates into CASSTGYDTYEQYF.

The rearrangement links TRBV27 to TRBJ2-7; TRBD1 aligns across 7 bases. The CDR3 has 14 amino acids. The germline V gene encodes CDR1 MNHEY and CDR2 SMNVEV (reference sequence). After removal of 6 bases from V and 6 bases from J, the junction contained 11 bases not matched to a gene. The CDR3, as DNA: TGTGCCAGCAGACAGAGACAGGGACCCTTCGAGCAGTACTTC. It yields the protein CASRQRQGPFEQYF.

On this clone: The sample contains more than one DNA sequence encoding this CDR3. The rearrangement links TRBV9 to TRBJ2-3; D gene uncertain. V lost 0 bases to trimming and J lost 4 bases, with 6 bases between them. The CDR3 spans 13 residues. The V gene's germline CDR1 is SGDLS and CDR2 YYNGEE. The CDR3 DNA is TGTGCCAGCAGCGTAGGGTCTCCAGATACGCAGTATTTT. Encoded protein: CASSVGSPDTQYF.

CDR3 nucleotides: TGTGCCAGCAGTTCGGGATATGAGGGACCCCTCCACTTT. Translating it yields CASSSGYEGPLHF. The chain combines TRBV6-5 with TRBJ1-6; D uncertain. The CDR3 extends over 13 amino acids. Trimming took 4 bases from V and 12 from J, leaving 13 bases between them. Germline V gives CDR1 MNHEY, CDR2 SVGAGI.

V is TRBV6-5 and J is TRBJ1-2; 7 nucleotides align to TRBD1. CDR3 length: 14 residues. The junction had 3 bases not matched to a gene; V was cut back by 2 bases and J by 3 bases. CDR1 MNHEY and CDR2 SVGAGI come from the germline V gene. CDR3 DNA: TGTGCCAGCAGTTACCGGGACAGATACTATGGCTACACCTTC. This gives the protein CASSYRDRYYGYTF.

The genes are TRBV5-1 and TRBJ2-5; D is uncertain. V lost 2 bases, J lost 2 bases, and 1 base lay in between. Looked up from germline, CDR1 is SGHRS and CDR2 is YFSETQ. The CDR3 covers 11 residues. The CDR3 here is CASSFQETQYF. In nucleotides, the CDR3 is TGCGCCAGCAGCTTTCAAGAGACCCAGTACTTC. Full variable domain (missing parts from reference TRBV5-1 and TRBJ2-5): KAGVTQTPRYLIKTRGQQVTLSCSPISGHRSVSWYQQTPGQGLQFLFEYFSETQRNKGNFPGRFSGRQFSNSRSEMNVSTLELGDSALYLCASSFQETQYFGPGTRLLVL.

This chain connects TRBV7-2 to TRBJ1-2; D gene ambiguous. V was shortened by 2 bases and J by 8 bases, with 21 bases between the two germline ends. The length of the CDR3 is 16 residues. The germline V gene has CDR1 SGHTA and CDR2 FQGNSA. CDR3 DNA sequence: TGTGCCAGCAGCTTATTGAGCTCAGTATTCGTCATGGGCTACACCTTC. Protein product: CASSLLSSVFVMGYTF. Looking up the rest from reference TRBV7-2 and TRBJ1-2 gives the full variable domain: GAGVSQSPSNKVTEKGKDVELRCDPISGHTALYWYRQSLGQGLEFLIYFQGNSAPDKSGLPSDRFSAERTGGSVSTLTIQRTQQEDSAVYLCASSLLSSVFVMGYTFGSGTRLTVV.

The chain has TRBV28 and TRBJ2-3, with 7 bases aligning to TRBD2. Per the germline V gene, CDR1 is MDHEN and CDR2 is SYDVKM. The CDR3 covers 16 residues. V gave up 7 bases and J gave up 1 base; unmatched junction bases: 11. CDR3 sequence: CASILGGTRRTDTQYF. In DNA, the CDR3 is TGTGCCAGCATCCTCGGGGGGACGAGGCGCACAGATACGCAGTATTTT.